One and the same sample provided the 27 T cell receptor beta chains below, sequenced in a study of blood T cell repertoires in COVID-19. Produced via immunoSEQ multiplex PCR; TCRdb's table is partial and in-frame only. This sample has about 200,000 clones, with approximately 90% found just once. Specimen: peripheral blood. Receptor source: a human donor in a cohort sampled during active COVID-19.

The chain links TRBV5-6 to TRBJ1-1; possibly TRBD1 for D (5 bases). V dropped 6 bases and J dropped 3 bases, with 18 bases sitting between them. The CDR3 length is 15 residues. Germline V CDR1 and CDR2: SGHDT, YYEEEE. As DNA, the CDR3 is TGTGCCAGCACCTCCCTCAGGGAGGAGGACACTGAAGCTTTCTTT. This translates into CASTSLREEDTEAFF.

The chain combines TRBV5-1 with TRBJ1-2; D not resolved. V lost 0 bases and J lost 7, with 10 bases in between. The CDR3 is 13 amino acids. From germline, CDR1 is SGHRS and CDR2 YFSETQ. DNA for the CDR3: TGCGCCAGCAGCTTGGCCGGGATCATTGGCTACACCTTC. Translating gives CASSLAGIIGYTF.

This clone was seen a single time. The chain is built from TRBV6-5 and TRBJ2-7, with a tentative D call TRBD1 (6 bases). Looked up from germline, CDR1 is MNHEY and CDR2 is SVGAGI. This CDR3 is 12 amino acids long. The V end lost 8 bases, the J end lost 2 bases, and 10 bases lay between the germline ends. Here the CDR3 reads CASGTPPYEQYF. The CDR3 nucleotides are TGTGCCAGCGGGACACCTCCCTACGAGCAGTACTTC.

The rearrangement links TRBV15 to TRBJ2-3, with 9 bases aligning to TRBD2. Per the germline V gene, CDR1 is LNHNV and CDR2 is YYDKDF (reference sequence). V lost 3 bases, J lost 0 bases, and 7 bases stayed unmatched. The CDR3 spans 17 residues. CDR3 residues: CATSRAGGGGSTDTQYF. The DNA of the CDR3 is TGTGCCACCAGCAGGGCCGGCGGGGGGGGAAGCACAGATACGCAGTATTTT.

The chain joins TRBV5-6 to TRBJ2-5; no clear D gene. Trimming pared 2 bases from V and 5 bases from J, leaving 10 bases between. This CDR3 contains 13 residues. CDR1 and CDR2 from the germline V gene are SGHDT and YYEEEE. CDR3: CASSFSDGETQYF. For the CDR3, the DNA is TGTGCCAGCAGCTTCAGCGACGGTGAGACCCAGTACTTC.

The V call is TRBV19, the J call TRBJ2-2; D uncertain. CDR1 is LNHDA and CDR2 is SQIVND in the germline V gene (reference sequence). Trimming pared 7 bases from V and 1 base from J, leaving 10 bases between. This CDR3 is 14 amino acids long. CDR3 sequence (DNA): TGTGCCAGTAAGTGGCGGAGGAACACCGGGGAGCTGTTTTTT. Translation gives CASKWRRNTGELFF.

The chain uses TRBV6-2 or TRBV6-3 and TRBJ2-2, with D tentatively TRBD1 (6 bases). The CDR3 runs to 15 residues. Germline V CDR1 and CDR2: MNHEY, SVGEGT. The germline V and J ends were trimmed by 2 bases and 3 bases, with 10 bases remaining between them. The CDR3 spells CASSYPRGDTGELFF. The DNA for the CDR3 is TGTGCCAGCAGTTACCCCAGGGGCGACACCGGGGAGCTGTTTTTT.

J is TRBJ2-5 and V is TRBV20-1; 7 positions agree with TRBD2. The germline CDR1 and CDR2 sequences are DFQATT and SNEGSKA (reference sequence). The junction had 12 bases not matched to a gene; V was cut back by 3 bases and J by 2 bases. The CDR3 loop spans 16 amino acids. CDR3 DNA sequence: TGCAGTGCTAGTATTCCGGGACTACACCCTCAAGAGACCCAGTACTTC. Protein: CSASIPGLHPQETQYF.

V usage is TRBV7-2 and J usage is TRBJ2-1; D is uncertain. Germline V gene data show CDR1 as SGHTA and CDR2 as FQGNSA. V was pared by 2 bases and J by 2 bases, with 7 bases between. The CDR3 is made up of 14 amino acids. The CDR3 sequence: CASSLNIPYNEQFF. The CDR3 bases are TGTGCCAGCAGCTTAAACATTCCCTACAATGAGCAGTTCTTC.

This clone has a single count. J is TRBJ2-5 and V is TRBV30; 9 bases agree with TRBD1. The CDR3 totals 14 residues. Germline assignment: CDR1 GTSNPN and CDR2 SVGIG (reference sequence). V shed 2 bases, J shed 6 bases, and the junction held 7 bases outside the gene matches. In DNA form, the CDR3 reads TGTGCCTGGAGTAAGGGACAGGGAGTCAAGACCCAGTACTTC. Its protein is CAWSKGQGVKTQYF. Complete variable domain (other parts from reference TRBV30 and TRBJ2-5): SQTIHQWPATLVQPVGSPLSLECTVEGTSNPNLYWYRQAAGRGLQLLFYSVGIGQISSEVPQNLSASRPQDRQFILSSKKLLLSDSGFYLCAWSKGQGVKTQYFGPGTRLLVL.

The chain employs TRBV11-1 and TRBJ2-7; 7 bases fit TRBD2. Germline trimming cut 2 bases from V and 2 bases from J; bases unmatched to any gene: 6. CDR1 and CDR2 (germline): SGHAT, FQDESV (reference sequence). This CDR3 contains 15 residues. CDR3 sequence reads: CASSLWAGETYEQYF. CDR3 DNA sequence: TGTGCCAGCAGCTTATGGGCGGGGGAGACCTACGAGCAGTACTTC.

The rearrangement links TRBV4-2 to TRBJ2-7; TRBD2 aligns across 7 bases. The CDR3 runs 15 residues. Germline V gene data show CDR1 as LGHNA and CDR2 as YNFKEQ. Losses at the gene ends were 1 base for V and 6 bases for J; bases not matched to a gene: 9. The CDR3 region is CASSQVSGLVSEQYF. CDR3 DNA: TGTGCCAGCAGCCAAGTTTCCGGACTAGTCTCCGAGCAGTACTTC.

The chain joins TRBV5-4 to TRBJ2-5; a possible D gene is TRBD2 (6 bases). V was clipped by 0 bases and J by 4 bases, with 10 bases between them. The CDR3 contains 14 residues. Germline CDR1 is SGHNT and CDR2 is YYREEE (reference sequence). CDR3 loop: CASSLAGGGETQYF. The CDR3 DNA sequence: TGTGCCAGCAGCTTGGCCGGGGGTGGAGAGACCCAGTACTTC.

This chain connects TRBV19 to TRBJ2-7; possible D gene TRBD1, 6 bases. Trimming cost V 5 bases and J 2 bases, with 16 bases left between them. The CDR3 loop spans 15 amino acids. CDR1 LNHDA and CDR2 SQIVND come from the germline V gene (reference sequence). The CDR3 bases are TGTGCCAGTAGTCCCGACTTGGACAGACCCTACGAGCAGTACTTC. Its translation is CASSPDLDRPYEQYF.

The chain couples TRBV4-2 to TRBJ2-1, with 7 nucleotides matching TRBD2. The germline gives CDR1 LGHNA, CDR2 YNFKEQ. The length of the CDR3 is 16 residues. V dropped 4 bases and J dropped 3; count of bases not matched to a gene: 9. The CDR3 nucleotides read TGTGCCAGCAGCCCTCTAGCACGGGAGGACTACAATGAGCAGTTCTTC. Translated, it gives CASSPLAREDYNEQFF.

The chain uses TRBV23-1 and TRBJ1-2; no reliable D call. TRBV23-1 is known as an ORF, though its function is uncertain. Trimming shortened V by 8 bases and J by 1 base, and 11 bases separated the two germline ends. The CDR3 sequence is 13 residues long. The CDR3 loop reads CASAGGSNYGYTF. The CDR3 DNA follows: TGCGCCAGCGCAGGCGGGAGTAACTATGGCTACACCTTC.

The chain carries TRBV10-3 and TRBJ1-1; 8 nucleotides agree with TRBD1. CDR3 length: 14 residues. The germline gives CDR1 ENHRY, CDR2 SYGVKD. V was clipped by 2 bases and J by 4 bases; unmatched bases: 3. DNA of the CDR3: TGTGCCATCAGTGAGGGCAGGGGGCTCACTGAAGCTTTCTTT. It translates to CAISEGRGLTEAFF.

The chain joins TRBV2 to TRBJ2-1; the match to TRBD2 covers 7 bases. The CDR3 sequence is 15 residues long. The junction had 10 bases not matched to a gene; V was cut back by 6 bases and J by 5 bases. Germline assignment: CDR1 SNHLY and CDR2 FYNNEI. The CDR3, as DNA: TGTGCCAGCAGGTGGGGCGGGAGTTCCGACAATGAGCAGTTCTTC. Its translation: CASRWGGSSDNEQFF.

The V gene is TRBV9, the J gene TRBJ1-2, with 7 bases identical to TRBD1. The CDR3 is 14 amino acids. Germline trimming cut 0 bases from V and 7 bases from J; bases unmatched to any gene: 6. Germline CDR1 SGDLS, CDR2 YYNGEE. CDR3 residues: CASSVAGQAVGYTF. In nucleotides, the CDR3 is TGTGCCAGCAGCGTAGCTGGACAGGCGGTTGGCTACACCTTC.

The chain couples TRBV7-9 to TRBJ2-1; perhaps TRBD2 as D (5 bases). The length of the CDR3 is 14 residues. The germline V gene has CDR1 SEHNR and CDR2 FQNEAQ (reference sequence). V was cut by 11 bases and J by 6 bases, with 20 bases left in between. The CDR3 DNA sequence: TGTGCCGGACTTAGGGATCCCAGGTCCAATGAGCAGTTCTTC. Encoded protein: CAGLRDPRSNEQFF.

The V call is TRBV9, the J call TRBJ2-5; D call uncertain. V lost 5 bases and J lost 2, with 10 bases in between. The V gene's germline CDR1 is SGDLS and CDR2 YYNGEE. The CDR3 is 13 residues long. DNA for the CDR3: TGTGCCAGCAGTCCTGTGAGTCAAGAGACCCAGTACTTC. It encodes CASSPVSQETQYF.

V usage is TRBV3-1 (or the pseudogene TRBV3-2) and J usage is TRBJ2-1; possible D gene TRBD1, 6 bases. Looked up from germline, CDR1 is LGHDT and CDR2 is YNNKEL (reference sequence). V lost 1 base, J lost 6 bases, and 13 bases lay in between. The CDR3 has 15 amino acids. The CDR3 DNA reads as TGTGCCAGCAGCCAAGCTACAGGGTTCTCCAATGAGCAGTTCTTC. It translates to CASSQATGFSNEQFF.

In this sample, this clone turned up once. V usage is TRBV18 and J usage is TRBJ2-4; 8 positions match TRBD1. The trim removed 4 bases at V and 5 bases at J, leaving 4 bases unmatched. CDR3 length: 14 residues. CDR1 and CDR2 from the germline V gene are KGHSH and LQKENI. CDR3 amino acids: CASSHGTGENIQYF. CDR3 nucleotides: TGTGCCAGCTCACACGGGACAGGAGAAAACATTCAGTACTTC.

The CDR3 DNA reads TGTGCCAGCAGCTCGACAGGGGAGGGGGAGACCCAGTACTTC. Translation gives CASSSTGEGETQYF. V is TRBV5-6 and J is TRBJ2-5; D might be TRBD1 (8 bases). V was trimmed by 3 bases and J by 5 bases, leaving 14 bases between them. CDR1 is SGHDT, CDR2 YYEEEE, per germline. The CDR3 consists of 14 residues.

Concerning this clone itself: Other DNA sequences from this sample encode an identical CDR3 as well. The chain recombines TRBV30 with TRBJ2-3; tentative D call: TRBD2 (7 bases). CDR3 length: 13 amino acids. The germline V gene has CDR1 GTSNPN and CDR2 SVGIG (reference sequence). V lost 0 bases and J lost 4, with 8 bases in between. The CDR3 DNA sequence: TGTGCCTGGAGTGTAGGGGGGGCAGATACGCAGTATTTT. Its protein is CAWSVGGADTQYF.

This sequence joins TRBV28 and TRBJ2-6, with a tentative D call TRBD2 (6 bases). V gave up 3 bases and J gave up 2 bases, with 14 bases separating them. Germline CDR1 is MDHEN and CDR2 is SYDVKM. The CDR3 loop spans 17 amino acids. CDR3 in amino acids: CASSLRGAGAGANVLTF. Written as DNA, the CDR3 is TGTGCCAGCAGTTTGAGGGGAGCGGGTGCTGGGGCCAACGTCCTGACTTTC. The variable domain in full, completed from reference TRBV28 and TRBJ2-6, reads DVKVTQSSRYLVKRTGEKVFLECVQDMDHENMFWYRQDPGLGLRLIYFSYDVKMKEKGDIPEGYSVSREKKERFSLILESASTNQTSMYLCASSLRGAGAGANVLTFGAGSRLTVL.

CDR3 residues: CASSEVLGGVNQPQHF. The CDR3 region has the DNA TGTGCCAGCAGTGAAGTTCTGGGGGGGGTCAATCAGCCCCAGCATTTT. V usage is TRBV6-1 and J usage is TRBJ1-5; D is perhaps TRBD1 (5 bases). V dropped 1 base and J dropped 3 bases, with 13 bases sitting between them. CDR3 length: 16 amino acids. The germline V gene encodes CDR1 MNHNS and CDR2 SASEGT.